This T cell receptor (beta chain) comes out of a study of T cells in Graves' hyperthyroidism and ophthalmopathy. Amplification of TCR beta CDR3 regions was performed using RNA transcripts as template. TCR CDR3 regions were first amplified by RT-PCR with HTBI primers. TCRdb processed the multiplex PCR reads anew with MiXCR; each CDR3 protein has one entry. The data contain 500,000 to 600,000 distinct CDR3 sequences, roughly 50% of them singletons. Graves' hyperthyroidism showing no ophthalmopathy progression within 18 months was considered stable. This CDR3 comprises 15 residues. The V gene's germline CDR1 is DFQATT and CDR2 SNEGSKA (reference sequence). V gave up 1 base and J gave up 5 bases; unmatched junction bases: 5. This clonotype was detected once.

This chain connects TRBV20-1 to TRBJ2-7, with 13 bases that match TRBD2. This TCR was sampled from a woman between 18 and 29 years old with Graves' hyperthyroidism. The sample consisted of peripheral blood or thyroid tissue (not recorded which). CDR3 residues: CSARVGLAGDHEQYF. Written as DNA, the CDR3 is TGCAGTGCTAGAGTAGGACTAGCGGGAGACCACGAGCAGTACTTC.